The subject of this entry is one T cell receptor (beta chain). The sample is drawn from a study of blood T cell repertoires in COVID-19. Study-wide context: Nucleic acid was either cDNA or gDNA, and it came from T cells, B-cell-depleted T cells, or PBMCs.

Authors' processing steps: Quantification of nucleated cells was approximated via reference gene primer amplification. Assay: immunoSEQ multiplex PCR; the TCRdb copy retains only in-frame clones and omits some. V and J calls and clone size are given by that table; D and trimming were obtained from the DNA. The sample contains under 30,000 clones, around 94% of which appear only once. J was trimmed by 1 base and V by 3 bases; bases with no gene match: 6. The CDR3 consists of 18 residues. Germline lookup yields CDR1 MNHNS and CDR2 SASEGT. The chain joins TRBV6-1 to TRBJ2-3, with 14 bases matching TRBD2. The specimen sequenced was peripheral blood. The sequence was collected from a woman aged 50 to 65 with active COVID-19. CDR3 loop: CASSDPGLAGVGTDTQYF. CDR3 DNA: TGTGCCAGCAGTGATCCGGGACTAGCGGGAGTTGGCACAGATACGCAGTATTTT.